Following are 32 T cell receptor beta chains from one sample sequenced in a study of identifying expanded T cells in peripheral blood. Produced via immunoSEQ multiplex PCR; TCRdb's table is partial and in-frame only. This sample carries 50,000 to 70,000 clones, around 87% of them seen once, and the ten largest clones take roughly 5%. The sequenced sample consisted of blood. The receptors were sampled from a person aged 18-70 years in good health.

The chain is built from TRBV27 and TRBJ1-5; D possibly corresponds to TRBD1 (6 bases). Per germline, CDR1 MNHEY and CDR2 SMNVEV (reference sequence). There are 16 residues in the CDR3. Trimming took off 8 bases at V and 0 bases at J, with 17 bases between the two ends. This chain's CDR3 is CASGSLTGSSNQPQHF. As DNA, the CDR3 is TGTGCCAGCGGATCACTCACAGGGAGTAGCAATCAGCCCCAGCATTTT.

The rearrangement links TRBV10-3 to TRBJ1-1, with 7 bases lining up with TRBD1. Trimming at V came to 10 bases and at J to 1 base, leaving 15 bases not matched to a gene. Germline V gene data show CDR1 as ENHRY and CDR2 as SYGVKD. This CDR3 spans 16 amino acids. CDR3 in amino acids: CATSLGRGNGNTEAFF. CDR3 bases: TGTGCCACCTCGTTGGGCAGGGGGAACGGGAACACTGAAGCTTTCTTT.

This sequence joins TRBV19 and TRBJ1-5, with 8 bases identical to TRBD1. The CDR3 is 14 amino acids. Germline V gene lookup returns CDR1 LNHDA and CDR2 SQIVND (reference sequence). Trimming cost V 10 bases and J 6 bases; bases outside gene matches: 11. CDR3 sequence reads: CATEPTGESQPQHF. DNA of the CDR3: TGTGCCACCGAACCGACAGGGGAAAGTCAGCCCCAGCATTTT.

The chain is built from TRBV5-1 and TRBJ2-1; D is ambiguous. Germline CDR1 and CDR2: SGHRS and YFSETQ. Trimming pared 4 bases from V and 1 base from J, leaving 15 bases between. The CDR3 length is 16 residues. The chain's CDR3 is CASSELSRRSYNEQFF. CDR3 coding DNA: TGCGCCAGCAGCGAGTTGTCCAGGAGATCCTACAATGAGCAGTTCTTC.

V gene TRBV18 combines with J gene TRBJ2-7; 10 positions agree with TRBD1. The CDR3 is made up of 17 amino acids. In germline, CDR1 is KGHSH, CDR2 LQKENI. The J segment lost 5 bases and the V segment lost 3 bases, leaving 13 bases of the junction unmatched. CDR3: CASSPLASGTGDNEQYF. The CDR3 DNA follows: TGTGCCAGCTCACCGCTAGCTTCCGGGACAGGGGACAACGAGCAGTACTTC. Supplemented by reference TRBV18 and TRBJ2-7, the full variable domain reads NAGVMQNPRHLVRRRGQEARLRCSPMKGHSHVYWYRQLPEEGLKFMVYLQKENIIDESGMPKERFSAEFPKEGPSILRIQQVVRGDSAAYFCASSPLASGTGDNEQYFGPGTRLTVT.

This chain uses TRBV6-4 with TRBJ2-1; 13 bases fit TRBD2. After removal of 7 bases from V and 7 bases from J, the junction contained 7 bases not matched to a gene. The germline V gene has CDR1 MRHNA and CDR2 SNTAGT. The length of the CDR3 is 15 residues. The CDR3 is CASTSLAGGPNEQFF. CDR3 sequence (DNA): TGTGCCAGCACTTCACTAGCGGGAGGGCCAAATGAGCAGTTCTTC.

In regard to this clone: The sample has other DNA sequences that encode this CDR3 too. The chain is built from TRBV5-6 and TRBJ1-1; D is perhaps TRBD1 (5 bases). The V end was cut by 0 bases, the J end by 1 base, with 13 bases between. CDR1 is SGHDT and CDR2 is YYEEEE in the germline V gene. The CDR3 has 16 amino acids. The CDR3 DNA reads TGTGCCAGCAGCTTGGTGGTAGGGGATAGGAACACTGAAGCTTTCTTT. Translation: CASSLVVGDRNTEAFF.

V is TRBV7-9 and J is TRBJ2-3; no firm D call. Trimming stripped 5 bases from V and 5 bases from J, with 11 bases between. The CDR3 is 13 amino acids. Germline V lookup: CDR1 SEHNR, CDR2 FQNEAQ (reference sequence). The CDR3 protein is CASSPRLKDTQYF. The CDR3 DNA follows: TGTGCCAGCAGCCCACGGTTGAAAGATACGCAGTATTTT.

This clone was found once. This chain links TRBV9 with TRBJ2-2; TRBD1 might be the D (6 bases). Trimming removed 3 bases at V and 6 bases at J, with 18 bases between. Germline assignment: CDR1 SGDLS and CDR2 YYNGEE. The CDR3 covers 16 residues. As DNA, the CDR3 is TGTGCCAGCAGCGGAATGAGGGGGAGTGGAGCCGGGGAGCTGTTTTTT. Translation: CASSGMRGSGAGELFF. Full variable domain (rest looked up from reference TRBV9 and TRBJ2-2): DSGVTQTPKHLITATGQRVTLRCSPRSGDLSVYWYQQSLDQGLQFLIQYYNGEERAKGNILERFSAQQFPDLHSELNLSSLELGDSALYFCASSGMRGSGAGELFFGEGSRLTVL.

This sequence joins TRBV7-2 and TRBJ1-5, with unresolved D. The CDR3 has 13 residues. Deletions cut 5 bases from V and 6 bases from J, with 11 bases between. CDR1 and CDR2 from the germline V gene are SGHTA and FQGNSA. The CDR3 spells CASSRALTQPQHF. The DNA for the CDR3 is TGTGCCAGCAGCAGAGCCCTAACTCAGCCCCAGCATTTT.

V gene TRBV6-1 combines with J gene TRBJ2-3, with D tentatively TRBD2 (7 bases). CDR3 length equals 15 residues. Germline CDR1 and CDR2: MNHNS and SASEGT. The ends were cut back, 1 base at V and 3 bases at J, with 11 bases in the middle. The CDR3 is CASSEGGGITDTQYF. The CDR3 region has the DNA TGTGCCAGCAGTGAAGGGGGGGGCATTACAGATACGCAGTATTTT.

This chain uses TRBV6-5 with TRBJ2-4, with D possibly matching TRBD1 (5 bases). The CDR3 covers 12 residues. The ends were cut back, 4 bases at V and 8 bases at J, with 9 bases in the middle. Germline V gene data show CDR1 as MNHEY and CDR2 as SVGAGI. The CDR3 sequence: CASSSGLDIQYF. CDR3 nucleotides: TGTGCCAGCAGTTCAGGGCTGGACATTCAGTACTTC.

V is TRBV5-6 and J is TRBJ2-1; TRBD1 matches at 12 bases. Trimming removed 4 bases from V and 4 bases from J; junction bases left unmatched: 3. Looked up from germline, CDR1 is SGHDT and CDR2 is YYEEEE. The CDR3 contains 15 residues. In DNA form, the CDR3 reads TGTGCCAGCAGCCCGGGACAGGGGGCTTACAATGAGCAGTTCTTC. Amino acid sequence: CASSPGQGAYNEQFF.

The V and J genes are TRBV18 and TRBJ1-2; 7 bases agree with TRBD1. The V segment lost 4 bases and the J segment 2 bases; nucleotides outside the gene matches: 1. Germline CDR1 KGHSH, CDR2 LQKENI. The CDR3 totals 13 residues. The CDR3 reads CASSRGQNYGYTF. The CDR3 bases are TGTGCCAGCTCACGGGGACAGAACTATGGCTACACCTTC.

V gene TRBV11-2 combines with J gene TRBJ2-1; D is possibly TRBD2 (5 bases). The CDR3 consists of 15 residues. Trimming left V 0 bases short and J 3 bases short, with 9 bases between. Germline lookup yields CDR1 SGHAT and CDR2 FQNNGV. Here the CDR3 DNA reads TGTGCCAGCAGCTTAGATCGCGACTACTACAATGAGCAGTTCTTC. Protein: CASSLDRDYYNEQFF.

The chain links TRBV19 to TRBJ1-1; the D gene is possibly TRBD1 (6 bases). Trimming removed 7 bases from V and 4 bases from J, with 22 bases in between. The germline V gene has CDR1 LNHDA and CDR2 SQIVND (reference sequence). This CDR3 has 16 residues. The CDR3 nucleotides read TGTGCCAGTAAGGGGCAGACCTCCTCGGGGGCCACTGAAGCTTTCTTT. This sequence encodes CASKGQTSSGATEAFF.

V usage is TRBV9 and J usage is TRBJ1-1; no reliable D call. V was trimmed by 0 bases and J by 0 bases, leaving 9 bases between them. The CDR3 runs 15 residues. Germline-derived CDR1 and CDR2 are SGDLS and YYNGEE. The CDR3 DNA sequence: TGTGCCAGCAGCGTAGATCCGGGATTGAACACTGAAGCTTTCTTT. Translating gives CASSVDPGLNTEAFF.

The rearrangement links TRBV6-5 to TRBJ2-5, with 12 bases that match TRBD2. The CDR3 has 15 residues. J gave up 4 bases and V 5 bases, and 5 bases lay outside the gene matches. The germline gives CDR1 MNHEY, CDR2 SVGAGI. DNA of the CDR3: TGTGCCAGCAGTCCCCCGGGACTAGCGGGAGAGACCCAGTACTTC. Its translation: CASSPPGLAGETQYF.

In nucleotides, the CDR3 is TGCAGCGTCGCCCCTTCGCCTGAAAAACTGTTTTTT. Its protein is CSVAPSPEKLFF. The rearrangement links TRBV29-1 to TRBJ1-4; unclear D gene. Trimming left V 6 bases short and J 7 bases short, with 12 bases between. This CDR3 region has 12 residues. CDR1 and CDR2 (germline): SQVTM, ANQGSEA. The entire variable domain, with the rest obtained from reference TRBV29-1 and TRBJ1-4, is as follows: SAVISQKPSRDICQRGTSLTIQCQVDSQVTMMFWYRQQPGQSLTLIATANQGSEATYESGFVIDKFPISRPNLTFSTLTVSNMSPEDSSIYLCSVAPSPEKLFFGSGTQLSVL.

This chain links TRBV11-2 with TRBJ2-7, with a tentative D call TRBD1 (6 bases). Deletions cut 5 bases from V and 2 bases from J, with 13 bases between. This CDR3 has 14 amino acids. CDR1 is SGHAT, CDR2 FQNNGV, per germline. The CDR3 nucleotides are TGTGCCAGCAGCCAACTCAGGGGAACCTACGAGCAGTACTTC. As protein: CASSQLRGTYEQYF.

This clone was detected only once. The DNA for the CDR3 is TGTGCCAGCAGCTTTGGACAGCTTACCTACACCGGGGAGCTGTTTTTT. It yields the protein CASSFGQLTYTGELFF. The chain uses TRBV5-5 and TRBJ2-2; D perhaps matches TRBD1 (6 bases). V was cut by 2 bases and J by 3 bases, with 14 bases left in between. The CDR3 length is 16 residues. Germline CDR1 and CDR2: SGHKS and YYEKEE (reference sequence).

CDR3 sequence: CASSEDGGADTQYF. The DNA of the CDR3 is TGTGCCAGCAGTGAAGATGGAGGGGCAGATACGCAGTATTTT. The rearrangement uses TRBV6-1 and TRBJ2-3; a possible D gene is TRBD2 (6 bases). Germline CDR1 MNHNS, CDR2 SASEGT. The V end was cut by 1 base, the J end by 4 bases, with 9 bases between. CDR3 size: 14 residues.

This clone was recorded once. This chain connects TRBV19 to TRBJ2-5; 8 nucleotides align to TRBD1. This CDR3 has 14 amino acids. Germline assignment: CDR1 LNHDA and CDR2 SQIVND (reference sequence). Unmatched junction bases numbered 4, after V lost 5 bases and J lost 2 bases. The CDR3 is CASSGQGGQETQYF. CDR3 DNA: TGTGCCAGTAGTGGACAGGGCGGACAAGAGACCCAGTACTTC.

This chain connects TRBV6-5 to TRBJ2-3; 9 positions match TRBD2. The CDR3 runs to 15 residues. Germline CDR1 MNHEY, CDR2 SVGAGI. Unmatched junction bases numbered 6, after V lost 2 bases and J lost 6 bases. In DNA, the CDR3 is TGTGCCAGCAGTTACGGCGGGAGGGCCGTGGATACGCAGTATTTT. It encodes CASSYGGRAVDTQYF.

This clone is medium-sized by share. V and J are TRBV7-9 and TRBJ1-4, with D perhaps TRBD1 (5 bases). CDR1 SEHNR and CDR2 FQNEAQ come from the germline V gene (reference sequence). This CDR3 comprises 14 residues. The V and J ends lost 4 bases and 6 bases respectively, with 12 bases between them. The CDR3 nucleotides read TGTGCCAGCAGCTCAAGGGGAAATGATGAAAAACTGTTTTTT. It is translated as CASSSRGNDEKLFF.

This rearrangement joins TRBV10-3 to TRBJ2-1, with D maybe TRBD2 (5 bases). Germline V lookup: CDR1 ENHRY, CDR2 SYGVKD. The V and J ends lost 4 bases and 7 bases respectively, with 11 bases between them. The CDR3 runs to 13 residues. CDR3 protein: CAISAGTLNEQFF. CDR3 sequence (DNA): TGTGCCATCAGTGCGGGAACCCTAAATGAGCAGTTCTTC.

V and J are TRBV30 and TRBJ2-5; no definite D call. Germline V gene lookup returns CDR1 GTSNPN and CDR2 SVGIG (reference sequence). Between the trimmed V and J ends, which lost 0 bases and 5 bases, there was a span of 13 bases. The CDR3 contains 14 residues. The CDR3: CAWSVRYPAETQYF. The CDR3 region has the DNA TGTGCCTGGAGTGTACGTTATCCAGCGGAGACCCAGTACTTC.

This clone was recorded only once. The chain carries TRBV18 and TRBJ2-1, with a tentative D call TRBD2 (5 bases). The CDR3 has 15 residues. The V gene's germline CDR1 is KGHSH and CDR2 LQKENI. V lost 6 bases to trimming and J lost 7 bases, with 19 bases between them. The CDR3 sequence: CASSFYGETGNEQFF. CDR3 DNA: TGTGCCAGCTCGTTTTACGGGGAAACGGGGAATGAGCAGTTCTTC.

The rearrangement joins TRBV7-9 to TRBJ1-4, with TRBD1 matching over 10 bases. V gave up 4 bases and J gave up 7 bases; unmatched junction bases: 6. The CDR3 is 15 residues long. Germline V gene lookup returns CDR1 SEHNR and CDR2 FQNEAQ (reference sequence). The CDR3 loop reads CASSSRTGGSEKLFF. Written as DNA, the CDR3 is TGTGCCAGCAGCTCCAGGACAGGGGGTAGTGAAAAACTGTTTTTT.

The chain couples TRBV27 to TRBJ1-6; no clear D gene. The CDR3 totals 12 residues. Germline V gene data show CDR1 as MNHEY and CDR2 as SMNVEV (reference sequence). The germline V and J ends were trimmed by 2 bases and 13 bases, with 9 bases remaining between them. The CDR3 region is CASSLIGSPLHF. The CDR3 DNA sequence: TGTGCCAGCAGTTTAATAGGTTCGCCCCTCCACTTT.

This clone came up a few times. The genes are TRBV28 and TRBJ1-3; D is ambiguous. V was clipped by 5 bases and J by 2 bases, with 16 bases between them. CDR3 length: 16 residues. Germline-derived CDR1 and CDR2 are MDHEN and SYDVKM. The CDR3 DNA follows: TGTGCCAGCAGTCCCTGGGTAGAGGAGGCTGGAAACACCATATATTTT. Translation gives CASSPWVEEAGNTIYF.

CDR3 nucleotide sequence: TGTGCCAGCAGTTTCTGGCGAGGTTTGGGGGGCAATCAGCCCCAGCATTTT. This codes for CASSFWRGLGGNQPQHF. This rearrangement joins TRBV28 to TRBJ1-5; a possible D gene is TRBD1 (5 bases). Trimming shortened V by 3 bases and J by 2 bases, and 17 bases separated the two germline ends. CDR1 and CDR2 (germline): MDHEN, SYDVKM. The CDR3 covers 17 residues. Using reference TRBV28 and TRBJ1-5 for the parts outside the CDR3, the full variable domain is DVKVTQSSRYLVKRTGEKVFLECVQDMDHENMFWYRQDPGLGLRLIYFSYDVKMKEKGDIPEGYSVSREKKERFSLILESASTNQTSMYLCASSFWRGLGGNQPQHFGDGTRLSIL.